This is a list of T cell receptor beta chains from one sample in a study of T cell repertoires in cytomegalovirus infection. The antigens for these receptors are not known. Via MiXCR, TCRdb re-called the reads, giving one row per CDR3 protein. The data hold tens of thousands of distinct CDR3 sequences, with 20% observed a single time. Specimen: CD8+ T cells from cultured PBMCs, collected from culture after CMV antigen stimulation. These receptor sequences come from a human donor in good health (CMV status not recorded). Some clones in this sample may be carry-over from other donors' samples. Both conserved end residues are part of each CDR3. The order of the fields is clone size, D gene, V gene, CDR3 length, J gene, CDR3 protein, CDR3 DNA. A D gene is named only where the DNA matches it firmly. Not every row has a clone size; where given, it reads once, few, many or a size class.

abundance: few
d_gene: TRBD2
v_gene: TRBV7-2
len: 18
j_gene: TRBJ2-1
CDR3aa: CASSPIGTSGGMYNEQFF
CDR3nt: TGTGCCAGCAGCCCAATCGGGACTAGCGGGGGGATGTACAATGAGCAGTTCTTC

abundance: -
d_gene: -
v_gene: TRBV12-3/TRBV12-4
len: 11
j_gene: TRBJ1-2
CDR3aa: CASSSPKGYTF
CDR3nt: TGTGCCAGCAGTTCCCCAAAGGGCTACACCTTC

abundance: -
d_gene: -
v_gene: TRBV20-1
len: 12
j_gene: TRBJ2-7
CDR3aa: CSARHVGDEQYF
CDR3nt: TGCAGTGCTCGACACGTGGGAGACGAGCAGTACTTC

abundance: few
d_gene: -
v_gene: TRBV6-1
len: 17
j_gene: TRBJ1-5
CDR3aa: CASSEGPGRYSNQPQHF
CDR3nt: TGTGCCAGCAGTGAAGGTCCGGGCCGATATAGCAATCAGCCCCAGCATTTT

abundance: -
d_gene: -
v_gene: TRBV6-6
len: 16
j_gene: TRBJ1-5
CDR3aa: CASTQGPIGLNQPQHF
CDR3nt: TGTGCCAGCACTCAAGGCCCCATAGGGTTAAATCAGCCCCAGCATTTT

abundance: -
d_gene: -
v_gene: TRBV11-1
len: 13
j_gene: TRBJ1-2
CDR3aa: CASSLGIIYGYTF
CDR3nt: TGTGCCAGCAGCTTGGGGATAATCTATGGCTACACCTTC

abundance: -
d_gene: -
v_gene: TRBV7-8
len: 14
j_gene: TRBJ2-1
CDR3aa: CASSLGGKGNEQFF
CDR3nt: TGTGCCAGCAGCTTAGGGGGTAAGGGGAATGAGCAGTTCTTC

abundance: -
d_gene: -
v_gene: TRBV7-2
len: 15
j_gene: TRBJ1-2
CDR3aa: CASSFGLIDSYGYTF
CDR3nt: TGTGCCAGCAGCTTCGGATTAATTGACTCCTATGGCTACACCTTC

abundance: -
d_gene: TRBD1
v_gene: TRBV6-4
len: 15
j_gene: TRBJ2-3
CDR3aa: CASRQTGTPTDTQYF
CDR3nt: TGTGCCAGCAGGCAGACAGGGACCCCCACAGATACGCAGTATTTT

abundance: -
d_gene: TRBD1
v_gene: TRBV4-3
len: 14
j_gene: TRBJ2-7
CDR3aa: CASSLGEGADEQYF
CDR3nt: TGCGCCAGCAGCCTGGGAGAGGGGGCTGACGAGCAGTACTTC

abundance: -
d_gene: -
v_gene: TRBV6-2/TRBV6-3
len: 13
j_gene: TRBJ2-7
CDR3aa: CASSYWVSDEQYF
CDR3nt: TGTGCCAGCAGTTACTGGGTCAGCGACGAGCAGTACTTC

abundance: -
d_gene: -
v_gene: TRBV4-2
len: 12
j_gene: TRBJ2-1
CDR3aa: CASSHDYNEQFF
CDR3nt: TGTGCCAGCAGCCATGACTACAATGAGCAGTTCTTC

abundance: few
d_gene: -
v_gene: TRBV4-1
len: 15
j_gene: TRBJ1-4
CDR3aa: CASSNWEGTNEKLFF
CDR3nt: TGCGCCAGCAGTAACTGGGAGGGGACTAATGAAAAACTGTTTTTT

abundance: few
d_gene: TRBD2
v_gene: TRBV7-2
len: 15
j_gene: TRBJ2-7
CDR3aa: CASRLTSGGVDEQYF
CDR3nt: TGTGCCAGCAGGTTGACTAGCGGGGGGGTCGACGAGCAGTACTTC

abundance: -
d_gene: -
v_gene: TRBV28
len: 15
j_gene: TRBJ2-1
CDR3aa: CASSRIRDSYNEQFF
CDR3nt: TGTGCCAGCAGCCGAATCAGAGACAGCTACAATGAGCAGTTCTTC

abundance: many
d_gene: -
v_gene: TRBV7-9
len: 9
j_gene: TRBJ2-7
CDR3aa: CASSPQQYF
CDR3nt: TGTGCCAGCAGCCCACAGCAGTACTTC

abundance: few
d_gene: TRBD2
v_gene: TRBV7-8
len: 15
j_gene: TRBJ2-1
CDR3aa: CASSLLAGGTNEQFF
CDR3nt: TGTGCCAGCAGCCTTCTAGCGGGGGGGACAAATGAGCAGTTCTTC

abundance: -
d_gene: -
v_gene: TRBV7-2
len: 16
j_gene: TRBJ1-2
CDR3aa: CASSLADTYSNYGYTF
CDR3nt: TGTGCCAGCAGCTTAGCGGACACATACTCTAACTATGGCTACACCTTC

abundance: -
d_gene: -
v_gene: TRBV19
len: 14
j_gene: TRBJ1-1
CDR3aa: CASSIPGANTEAFF
CDR3nt: TGTGCCAGTAGTATTCCAGGGGCGAACACTGAAGCTTTCTTT

abundance: few
d_gene: -
v_gene: TRBV12-3/TRBV12-4
len: 13
j_gene: TRBJ1-2
CDR3aa: CASSLRTVYGYTF
CDR3nt: TGTGCCAGCAGTTTAAGGACGGTCTATGGCTACACCTTC

abundance: -
d_gene: -
v_gene: TRBV11-1
len: 14
j_gene: TRBJ1-1
CDR3aa: CASSLMQGNTEAFF
CDR3nt: TGTGCCAGCAGCTTAATGCAGGGGAACACTGAAGCTTTCTTT

abundance: -
d_gene: -
v_gene: TRBV9
len: 13
j_gene: TRBJ2-5
CDR3aa: CASSVGGLRTQYF
CDR3nt: TGTGCCAGCAGCGTAGGGGGCCTCCGGACCCAGTACTTC

abundance: -
d_gene: -
v_gene: TRBV4-3
len: 15
j_gene: TRBJ2-7
CDR3aa: CASSQTSGTNDEQYF
CDR3nt: TGCGCCAGCAGCCAAACCTCCGGGACAAACGACGAGCAGTACTTC

abundance: -
d_gene: -
v_gene: TRBV7-3
len: 15
j_gene: TRBJ1-2
CDR3aa: CASSLVGSSNYGYTF
CDR3nt: TGTGCCAGCAGCTTAGTTGGGAGTTCTAACTATGGCTACACCTTC

abundance: -
d_gene: TRBD1
v_gene: TRBV12-3/TRBV12-4
len: 13
j_gene: TRBJ2-7
CDR3aa: CASSRDSAYEQYF
CDR3nt: TGTGCCAGCAGTCGGGACAGCGCCTACGAGCAGTACTTC

abundance: few
d_gene: -
v_gene: TRBV7-9
len: 16
j_gene: TRBJ1-3
CDR3aa: CASSFSWERTGNTIYF
CDR3nt: TGTGCCAGCAGTTTTAGTTGGGAAAGGACTGGAAACACCATATATTTT

abundance: -
d_gene: TRBD1
v_gene: TRBV19
len: 15
j_gene: TRBJ1-5
CDR3aa: CASTSTGTGDQPQHF
CDR3nt: TGTGCCAGTACCTCGACCGGGACAGGGGATCAGCCCCAGCATTTT

abundance: -
d_gene: -
v_gene: TRBV7-3
len: 15
j_gene: TRBJ2-1
CDR3aa: CASSGISTESNEQFF
CDR3nt: TGTGCCAGCAGCGGTATCAGCACGGAGAGCAATGAGCAGTTCTTC

abundance: -
d_gene: TRBD2
v_gene: TRBV7-2
len: 18
j_gene: TRBJ2-7
CDR3aa: CASSLGILAGARSYEQYF
CDR3nt: TGTGCCAGCAGCTTAGGAATACTAGCGGGGGCCCGCTCCTACGAGCAGTACTTC

abundance: -
d_gene: -
v_gene: TRBV6-2/TRBV6-3
len: 16
j_gene: TRBJ2-3
CDR3aa: CASTLGGEGETDTQYF
CDR3nt: TGTGCCAGCACTCTCGGTGGGGAGGGGGAGACAGATACGCAGTATTTT

abundance: few
d_gene: -
v_gene: TRBV30
len: 12
j_gene: TRBJ1-3
CDR3aa: CAWESGENTIYF
CDR3nt: TGTGCCTGGGAATCAGGGGAAAACACCATATATTTT

abundance: -
d_gene: -
v_gene: TRBV7-6
len: 18
j_gene: TRBJ2-1
CDR3aa: CASTLNPSDSISYNEQFF
CDR3nt: TGTGCCAGCACCCTAAATCCTAGCGATTCAATCTCCTACAATGAGCAGTTCTTC

abundance: -
d_gene: -
v_gene: TRBV7-8
len: 16
j_gene: TRBJ1-5
CDR3aa: CASSLAIWGSGQPQHF
CDR3nt: TGTGCCAGCAGCTTAGCTATATGGGGGTCGGGGCAGCCCCAGCATTTT

abundance: -
d_gene: TRBD1
v_gene: TRBV7-2
len: 16
j_gene: TRBJ1-1
CDR3aa: CASSWGQGRVYTEAFF
CDR3nt: TGTGCCAGCAGCTGGGGACAGGGAAGGGTGTACACTGAAGCTTTCTTT

abundance: -
d_gene: TRBD1
v_gene: TRBV7-9
len: 12
j_gene: TRBJ2-1
CDR3aa: CASSFPGQEKFF
CDR3nt: TGTGCCAGCAGCTTTCCGGGACAGGAAAAGTTCTTC

abundance: few
d_gene: TRBD2
v_gene: TRBV7-2
len: 18
j_gene: TRBJ2-3
CDR3aa: CASSPVSISGGPRDTQYF
CDR3nt: TGTGCCAGCAGCCCCGTAAGCATTAGCGGGGGGCCCCGGGATACGCAGTATTTT

abundance: few
d_gene: -
v_gene: TRBV6-6
len: 13
j_gene: TRBJ1-1
CDR3aa: CASSYSMNTEAFF
CDR3nt: TGTGCCAGCAGTTACTCCATGAACACTGAAGCTTTCTTT

abundance: -
d_gene: -
v_gene: TRBV6-2/TRBV6-3
len: 13
j_gene: TRBJ2-7
CDR3aa: CASSPTSQYEQYF
CDR3nt: TGTGCCAGCAGTCCAACGTCCCAGTACGAGCAGTACTTC

abundance: -
d_gene: TRBD2
v_gene: TRBV9
len: 15
j_gene: TRBJ2-1
CDR3aa: CASSVEAGRYNEQFF
CDR3nt: TGTGCCAGCAGCGTAGAAGCGGGGAGATACAATGAGCAGTTCTTC

abundance: -
d_gene: -
v_gene: TRBV7-2
len: 13
j_gene: TRBJ2-1
CDR3aa: CASSPRGYNEQFF
CDR3nt: TGTGCCAGCAGCCCCCGGGGCTACAATGAGCAGTTCTTC

abundance: few
d_gene: -
v_gene: TRBV20-1
len: 13
j_gene: TRBJ1-1
CDR3aa: CSANRLGNTEAFF
CDR3nt: TGCAGTGCGAATAGATTGGGGAACACTGAAGCTTTCTTT

abundance: -
d_gene: -
v_gene: TRBV7-9
len: 16
j_gene: TRBJ2-4
CDR3aa: CASSSSLPGSKNIQYF
CDR3nt: TGTGCCAGCAGCTCTTCTCTCCCGGGCAGCAAAAACATTCAGTACTTC

abundance: many
d_gene: -
v_gene: TRBV7-2
len: 18
j_gene: TRBJ1-1
CDR3aa: CASSLKGGTQGLYTEAFF
CDR3nt: TGTGCCAGCAGCTTAAAGGGCGGGACACAAGGCTTATACACTGAAGCTTTCTTT

abundance: -
d_gene: -
v_gene: TRBV27
len: 13
j_gene: TRBJ2-1
CDR3aa: CASSLDSFGEQFF
CDR3nt: TGTGCCAGCAGTTTGGACAGTTTCGGTGAGCAGTTCTTC

abundance: -
d_gene: -
v_gene: TRBV7-9
len: 16
j_gene: TRBJ2-1
CDR3aa: CASSLASSPSYNEQFF
CDR3nt: TGTGCCAGCAGCTTAGCGAGTAGCCCCTCCTACAATGAGCAGTTCTTC

abundance: many
d_gene: TRBD1
v_gene: TRBV7-2
len: 16
j_gene: TRBJ1-5
CDR3aa: CASSLEGTGQDQPQHF
CDR3nt: TGTGCCAGCAGCTTAGAAGGGACAGGGCAAGATCAGCCCCAGCATTTT

abundance: -
d_gene: -
v_gene: TRBV2
len: 12
j_gene: TRBJ2-3
CDR3aa: CARQLITDTQYF
CDR3nt: TGTGCCAGACAGTTGATAACAGATACGCAGTATTTT

abundance: few
d_gene: -
v_gene: TRBV7-2
len: 15
j_gene: TRBJ2-7
CDR3aa: CASSLARAGAYEQYF
CDR3nt: TGTGCCAGCAGCTTAGCGCGGGCAGGGGCCTACGAGCAGTACTTC

abundance: few
d_gene: -
v_gene: TRBV7-9
len: 16
j_gene: TRBJ1-5
CDR3aa: CASSYYPGPSNQPQHF
CDR3nt: TGTGCCAGCAGCTACTATCCGGGACCCTCAAATCAGCCCCAGCATTTT

abundance: once
d_gene: -
v_gene: TRBV2
len: 15
j_gene: TRBJ1-5
CDR3aa: CASSEGRVNNQPQHF
CDR3nt: TGTGCCAGCAGTGAAGGCAGGGTTAACAATCAGCCCCAGCATTTT

abundance: -
d_gene: TRBD1
v_gene: TRBV9
len: 16
j_gene: TRBJ2-5
CDR3aa: CASSGGTGNSQETQYF
CDR3nt: TGTGCCAGCAGCGGGGGGACAGGGAATTCCCAAGAGACCCAGTACTTC

abundance: few
d_gene: -
v_gene: TRBV7-6
len: 13
j_gene: TRBJ1-1
CDR3aa: CASSPSGNTEAFF
CDR3nt: TGTGCCAGCAGCCCATCGGGGAACACTGAAGCTTTCTTT

abundance: -
d_gene: TRBD2
v_gene: TRBV6-2/TRBV6-3
len: 14
j_gene: TRBJ2-1
CDR3aa: CASSLAGAHNEQFF
CDR3nt: TGTGCCAGCAGTCTAGCGGGGGCGCACAATGAGCAGTTCTTC

abundance: few
d_gene: TRBD1
v_gene: TRBV7-2
len: 15
j_gene: TRBJ1-1
CDR3aa: CASSYPGQGRSEAFF
CDR3nt: TGTGCCAGCAGTTATCCGGGACAGGGGAGGTCTGAAGCTTTCTTT

abundance: few
d_gene: -
v_gene: TRBV7-2
len: 13
j_gene: TRBJ2-7
CDR3aa: CASSWTETYEQYF
CDR3nt: TGTGCCAGCAGCTGGACAGAAACCTACGAGCAGTACTTC

abundance: few
d_gene: -
v_gene: TRBV6-8
len: 14
j_gene: TRBJ2-7
CDR3aa: CASSYGSGVGEQYF
CDR3nt: TGTGCCAGCAGTTACGGGTCAGGCGTCGGGGAGCAGTACTTC

abundance: -
d_gene: -
v_gene: TRBV20-1
len: 13
j_gene: TRBJ2-1
CDR3aa: CSALERADNEQFF
CDR3nt: TGCAGTGCTTTAGAAAGGGCGGACAATGAGCAGTTCTTC